Presented here are 11 T cell receptor beta chains from one specimen sequenced in a study of HIV-infected patients and healthy controls. TCRdb passed the 5' RACE reads through MiXCR, listing each CDR3 protein once. The sample holds approximately 64,000 distinct CDR3 sequences, less than 20% seen once. The specimen was CD4+ T cells from blood. These receptors originate from a human donor in good health.

The sample holds many counts of this clonotype. This rearrangement joins TRBV20-1 to TRBJ2-3, with D possibly TRBD1 on 5 matching bases. V lost 6 bases and J 2 bases, leaving 18 bases between the germline ends. CDR3 length: 15 amino acids. CDR1 is DFQATT, CDR2 SNEGSKA, per germline (reference sequence). In nucleotides, the CDR3 is TGCAGTGCGAACCCGGCGACAGACCCCACAGATACGCAGTATTTT. It translates to CSANPATDPTDTQYF.

This sequence joins TRBV9 and TRBJ1-2, with 7 bases that match TRBD1. Germline CDR1 is SGDLS and CDR2 is YYNGEE. The CDR3 is 15 amino acids. J lost 3 bases, V lost 4 bases, and 9 bases had no gene match. CDR3 protein: CASSPETGTYYGYTF. The CDR3 DNA reads TGTGCCAGCAGCCCGGAGACAGGGACCTACTATGGCTACACCTTC. Drawing the rest from reference TRBV9 and TRBJ1-2, the complete variable domain is DSGVTQTPKHLITATGQRVTLRCSPRSGDLSVYWYQQSLDQGLQFLIQYYNGEERAKGNILERFSAQQFPDLHSELNLSSLELGDSALYFCASSPETGTYYGYTFGSGTRLTVV.

In its sample, this clonotype was seen once. This may stem from a read error, because a much larger clone lies one nucleotide away. The rearrangement uses TRBV7-2 and TRBJ2-1; D remains ambiguous. Germline-derived CDR1 and CDR2 are SGHTA and FQGNSA. V shed 4 bases and J shed 5 bases, with 15 bases lying between them. The CDR3 is 15 amino acids. DNA for the CDR3: TGTGCCAGCAGCTCGTCTTCGACGGTGAACAATGAGCAGTTCTTC. Amino acid sequence: CASSSSSTVNNEQFF.

This clonotype was observed at least ten times. This chain links TRBV3-1 with TRBJ1-5; TRBD1 aligns across 9 bases. Germline V gives CDR1 LGHDT, CDR2 YNNKEL (reference sequence). The CDR3 sequence is 16 residues long. The V segment lost 3 bases and the J segment 6 bases; nucleotides outside the gene matches: 9. The CDR3 nucleotides are TGTGCCAGCAGCCAGGCTACAGGGGGCTGGGGTCAGCCCCAGCATTTT. Encoded protein: CASSQATGGWGQPQHF.

The V call is TRBV6-6, the J call TRBJ1-5; D is uncertain. CDR1 and CDR2 (germline): MNHNY, SVGAGI (reference sequence). V dropped 2 bases and J dropped 0 bases, with 5 bases sitting between them. CDR3 length: 14 amino acids. CDR3 region: CASSYDHSNQPQHF. Here the CDR3 DNA reads TGTGCCAGCAGTTACGACCATAGCAATCAGCCCCAGCATTTT.

This clonotype was recorded a few times. The rearrangement uses TRBV2 and TRBJ1-4; unclear D gene. Trimming removed 6 bases at V and 0 bases at J, with 8 bases between. Per the germline V gene, CDR1 is SNHLY and CDR2 is FYNNEI. CDR3 length: 14 residues. This CDR3 is CASSRTATNEKLFF. The CDR3 DNA follows: TGTGCCAGCAGCCGGACCGCAACTAATGAAAAACTGTTTTTT.

This clonotype was seen at least ten times. The CDR3 here is CSAIRTSGIYEQYF. The CDR3 DNA reads as TGCAGTGCTATCCGGACTAGCGGGATATACGAGCAGTACTTC. V gene TRBV20-1 combines with J gene TRBJ2-7; 12 bases align to TRBD2. The J segment lost 4 bases and the V segment lost 4 bases, leaving 5 bases of the junction unmatched. Germline CDR1 is DFQATT and CDR2 is SNEGSKA (reference sequence). The CDR3 is made up of 14 amino acids.

The rearrangement joins TRBV20-1 to TRBJ2-7, with TRBD1 as a possible D gene (5 bases). Germline lookup yields CDR1 DFQATT and CDR2 SNEGSKA (reference sequence). The V end was cut by 4 bases, the J end by 0 bases, with 7 bases between. The CDR3 is 12 residues long. CDR3 DNA sequence: TGCAGTGCTACGACAGACTCCTACGAGCAGTACTTC. Encoded protein: CSATTDSYEQYF.

There are many counts of this clonotype. The rearrangement uses TRBV7-2 and TRBJ2-7; 7 bases line up with TRBD1. Germline CDR1 and CDR2: SGHTA and FQGNSA. J lost 0 bases, V lost 2 bases, and 4 bases had no gene match. CDR3 length: 15 amino acids. CDR3 protein: CASSLRQGDSYEQYF. In nucleotides, the CDR3 is TGTGCCAGCAGCTTACGACAGGGCGACTCCTACGAGCAGTACTTC. The complete variable domain, with remaining parts taken from reference TRBV7-2 and TRBJ2-7, reads GAGVSQSPSNKVTEKGKDVELRCDPISGHTALYWYRQSLGQGLEFLIYFQGNSAPDKSGLPSDRFSAERTGGSVSTLTIQRTQQEDSAVYLCASSLRQGDSYEQYFGPGTRLTVT.

This clonotype was detected ten times or more. V is TRBV12-3 or TRBV12-4 and J is TRBJ2-7; 8 nucleotides agree with TRBD1. The CDR3 sequence is 14 residues long. V shed 5 bases, J shed 9 bases, and the junction held 12 bases outside the gene matches. DNA of the CDR3: TGTGCCAGCAGTCATCGGACAGGGAAAGGAGGGCAGTACTTC. Encoded protein: CASSHRTGKGGQYF.

The V call is TRBV7-9, the J call TRBJ2-7, with D perhaps given as TRBD1 or TRBD2 (5 bases each). Germline assignment: CDR1 SEHNR and CDR2 FQNEAQ (reference sequence). The CDR3 has 12 amino acids. Trimming cost V 5 bases and J 3 bases, with 8 bases left between them. CDR3 protein: CASSPGRYEQYF. The CDR3 region has the DNA TGTGCCAGCAGCCCGGGGCGCTACGAGCAGTACTTC.